Presented here are 19 T cell receptor beta chains from one specimen sequenced in a study of cytomegalovirus exposure and HLA in healthy donors. The PCR used 60 Vbeta and 13 Jbeta primers. Clones were read by immunoSEQ multiplex PCR, and TCRdb kept only the in-frame ones, dropping some. The sample holds some 150,000 clones; approximately 10% are singletons and the top ten take about 7.5%. Sequenced material: PBMCs. Every receptor here comes from a woman in her 40s in good health and CMV-seropositive.

Only a few counts were recorded for this clone. This sequence joins TRBV4-1 and TRBJ1-5, with no clear D. V was cut by 0 bases and J by 0 bases, with 12 bases left in between. The CDR3 has 17 residues. Germline-derived CDR1 and CDR2 are MGHRA and YSYEKL. CDR3 nucleotides: TGCGCCAGCAGCCAAGAAAGAGGCGAGCCTAGCAATCAGCCCCAGCATTTT. It yields the protein CASSQERGEPSNQPQHF.

The sample holds a few counts of this clone. The gene calls are TRBV4-2 and TRBJ2-3; 7 positions agree with TRBD1. The CDR3 spans 15 residues. Germline CDR1 reads LGHNA; CDR2 reads YNFKEQ. V lost 5 bases and J lost 2; bases outside the gene matches: 7. The CDR3 DNA is TGTGCCAGCAGCTCTAGGGACAGCTACACAGATACGCAGTATTTT. Translating gives CASSSRDSYTDTQYF.

There are a few counts of this clone. The chain couples TRBV5-1 to TRBJ2-3; D ambiguous. The CDR3 is 17 residues long. V gave up 0 bases and J gave up 0 bases, with 14 bases separating them. The germline gives CDR1 SGHRS, CDR2 YFSETQ. CDR3: CASSLGPTAASTDTQYF. CDR3 nucleotides: TGCGCCAGCAGCTTGGGGCCGACGGCGGCTAGCACAGATACGCAGTATTTT. The whole variable domain, remainder taken from reference TRBV5-1 and TRBJ2-3, is KAGVTQTPRYLIKTRGQQVTLSCSPISGHRSVSWYQQTPGQGLQFLFEYFSETQRNKGNFPGRFSGRQFSNSRSEMNVSTLELGDSALYLCASSLGPTAASTDTQYFGPGTRLTVL.

This clone was found a few times. The V gene is TRBV7-2, the J gene TRBJ1-3; no reliable D call. V was trimmed by 3 bases and J by 8 bases, leaving 14 bases between them. The CDR3 has 14 amino acids. Per the germline V gene, CDR1 is SGHTA and CDR2 is FQGNSA. CDR3 residues: CASSLTGGIDTIYF. The CDR3 nucleotides are TGTGCCAGCAGCTTGACGGGCGGGATAGACACCATATATTTT.

This clone was observed a handful of times. The chain couples TRBV7-2 to TRBJ1-1; 8 bases align to TRBD1. Germline V gives CDR1 SGHTA, CDR2 FQGNSA. The CDR3 sequence is 15 residues long. V lost 5 bases and J lost 2; bases outside the gene matches: 7. The CDR3 nucleotides are TGTGCCAGCAGCCTGGACAGGGTGGGAAACACTGAAGCTTTCTTT. This encodes CASSLDRVGNTEAFF.

The sample holds a few counts of this clone. Since a far larger clone is one base different, this is likely a read error. This chain uses TRBV25-1 with TRBJ1-1; D ambiguous. CDR3 size: 14 residues. Trimming took off 2 bases at V and 3 bases at J, with 10 bases between the two ends. Germline CDR1 and CDR2: MGHDK and SYGVNS. The CDR3 loop reads CASSEMGRDTEAFF. CDR3 nucleotides: TGTGCCAGCAGTGAAATGGGGAGGGACACTGAAGCTTTCTTT.

This clone has only a few counts. This sequence joins TRBV5-8 and TRBJ1-1; TRBD1 agrees at 9 bases. The V gene's germline CDR1 is SGHTS and CDR2 YDEGEE. The CDR3 contains 13 residues. The ends lost 4 bases at V and 11 bases at J; junction bases unmatched: 9. CDR3 coding DNA: TGTGCCAGCAGCCCCGAGGGGGACAGGGTGGCTTTCTTT. It encodes CASSPEGDRVAFF.

There are a few counts of this clone. The rearrangement links TRBV27 to TRBJ2-5; D perhaps matches TRBD1 (8 bases). Looked up from germline, CDR1 is MNHEY and CDR2 is SMNVEV (reference sequence). The ends were cut back, 6 bases at V and 5 bases at J, with 19 bases in the middle. The CDR3 sequence is 15 residues long. CDR3: CASSRKLQGGETQYF. In nucleotides, the CDR3 is TGTGCCAGCAGCCGAAAGTTACAGGGGGGGGAGACCCAGTACTTC.

The chain has TRBV19 and TRBJ1-3; D ambiguous. Germline V gene lookup returns CDR1 LNHDA and CDR2 SQIVND (reference sequence). The CDR3 has 12 amino acids. The V end was cut by 2 bases, the J end by 4 bases, with 3 bases between. The DNA of the CDR3 is TGTGCCAGTAGTATACTGGGAAACACCATATATTTT. Encoded protein: CASSILGNTIYF.

This clone was seen a few times. This chain links TRBV7-6 with TRBJ2-3; 7 bases map to TRBD1. This CDR3 comprises 16 residues. Losses at the gene ends were 5 bases for V and 2 bases for J; bases not matched to a gene: 10. Germline V lookup: CDR1 SGHVS, CDR2 FNYEAQ. CDR3 residues: CASSRRTGVLTDTQYF. CDR3 DNA sequence: TGTGCCAGCAGCCGCCGCACAGGGGTCCTCACAGATACGCAGTATTTT. Variable domain in full (rest from reference TRBV7-6 and TRBJ2-3): GAGVSQSPRYKVTKRGQDVALRCDPISGHVSLYWYRQALGQGPEFLTYFNYEAQQDKSGLPNDRFSAERPEGSISTLTIQRTEQRDSAMYRCASSRRTGVLTDTQYFGPGTRLTVL.

This clone appeared a few times. The rearrangement links TRBV5-1 to TRBJ2-1; TRBD2 matches at 8 bases. V gave up 3 bases and J gave up 10 bases; unmatched junction bases: 15. Per germline, CDR1 SGHRS and CDR2 YFSETQ. This CDR3 has 16 amino acids. CDR3 sequence: CASSWTGTRGSTEQFF. Here the CDR3 DNA reads TGCGCCAGCAGCTGGACCGGGACTAGAGGGTCCACGGAGCAGTTCTTC.

V and J are TRBV7-2 and TRBJ2-7, with 8 bases fitting TRBD1. CDR3 length: 13 residues. V was pared by 6 bases and J by 1 base, with 2 bases of the junction left unmatched. Looked up from germline, CDR1 is SGHTA and CDR2 is FQGNSA. This CDR3 is CASRTGGSYEQYF. In DNA form, the CDR3 reads TGTGCCAGCAGAACAGGGGGTTCCTACGAGCAGTACTTC.

This clone was found a few times. The chain has TRBV5-6 and TRBJ1-2, with no clear D. V dropped 0 bases and J dropped 3 bases, with 9 bases sitting between them. The CDR3 has 14 amino acids. Germline V gene lookup returns CDR1 SGHDT and CDR2 YYEEEE. The CDR3 region has the DNA TGTGCCAGCAGCTTGGGCACAGACGACTATGGCTACACCTTC. Protein: CASSLGTDDYGYTF. Looking up the rest from reference TRBV5-6 and TRBJ1-2 gives the full variable domain: DAGVTQSPTHLIKTRGQQVTLRCSPKSGHDTVSWYQQALGQGPQFIFQYYEEEERQRGNFPDRFSGHQFPNYSSELNVNALLLGDSALYLCASSLGTDDYGYTFGSGTRLTVV.

This clone was recorded a few times. The CDR3 nucleotides are TGTGCCAGCAGCCGTGGGGCGGGATCTGGAAACACCATATATTTT. It translates to CASSRGAGSGNTIYF. The gene calls are TRBV7-8 and TRBJ1-3; possibly TRBD1 for D (5 bases). CDR1 and CDR2 (germline): SGHVS, FQNEAQ. The CDR3 covers 15 residues. The V and J ends lost 5 bases and 1 base respectively, with 12 bases between them.

This rearrangement joins TRBV11-2 to TRBJ2-7; D might be TRBD2 (6 bases). CDR1 SGHAT and CDR2 FQNNGV come from the germline V gene. Trimming took 0 bases from V and 3 from J, leaving 9 bases between them. The CDR3 loop spans 14 amino acids. The CDR3 coding sequence is TGTGCCAGCAGCTTAGATGGGGGGTACTACGAGCAGTACTTC. Translation: CASSLDGGYYEQYF. Based on the CDR3 plus reference TRBV11-2 and TRBJ2-7, the full variable domain is EAGVAQSPRYKIIEKRQSVAFWCNPISGHATLYWYQQILGQGPKLLIQFQNNGVVDDSQLPKDRFSAERLKGVDSTLKIQPAKLEDSAVYLCASSLDGGYYEQYFGPGTRLTVT.

This clone came up a few times. The rearrangement uses TRBV5-1 and TRBJ2-3; TRBD1 matches 7 bases. Trimming removed 4 bases from V and 1 base from J; junction bases left unmatched: 3. CDR1 and CDR2 from the germline V gene are SGHRS and YFSETQ. CDR3 length: 14 residues. The CDR3 spells CASSRQGGTDTQYF. CDR3 bases: TGCGCCAGCAGCCGACAGGGAGGCACAGATACGCAGTATTTT.

V usage is TRBV7-9 and J usage is TRBJ1-2; maybe TRBD1 (6 bases). Germline values: CDR1 SEHNR, CDR2 FQNEAQ (reference sequence). This CDR3 spans 13 amino acids. With 3 bases removed from V and 2 bases from J, the gap between germline ends came to 7 bases. The CDR3 nucleotides read TGTGCCAGCAGCTTCCAGGGGAACTATGGCTACACCTTC. Its translation is CASSFQGNYGYTF.

This clone was recorded a few times. This rearrangement joins TRBV29-1 to TRBJ1-2, with a tentative D call TRBD1 (5 bases). In germline, CDR1 is SQVTM, CDR2 ANQGSEA. The CDR3 spans 11 residues. Between the trimmed V and J ends, which lost 3 bases and 5 bases, there was a span of 7 bases. The DNA of the CDR3 is TGCAGCGTTGATCCAGGGTATGGCTACACCTTC. Translation: CSVDPGYGYTF.

This clone has more than one count but fewer than ten. The CDR3 spells CASGTSGAYEQYF. CDR3 DNA sequence: TGTGCCAGCGGGACTAGCGGGGCCTACGAGCAGTACTTC. The V and J genes are TRBV10-3 and TRBJ2-7, with 13 bases matching TRBD2. Germline V CDR1 and CDR2: ENHRY, SYGVKD. CDR3 length: 13 residues. The V gene end was trimmed by 10 bases and the J gene end by 2 bases; junction bases not matched to a gene: 2.